This is a list of T cell receptor beta chains from one sample in a study of T cell responses to AZD1222 COVID-19 vaccine. Libraries were prepared by immunoSEQ multiplex PCR; TCRdb keeps only in-frame clonotypes and omits some of them. This sample has 95,000 to 150,000 clones; around 92% occur once, and the top ten carry about 7.7%. Sequenced material: peripheral blood, taken 28 days after the second AZD1222 dose. Every receptor here comes from an adult who received the AZD1222 COVID-19 vaccine. Both conserved end residues are part of each CDR3. A D gene is named only where the DNA matches it firmly. Some rows have no size entry. The others give once, few or many, or a class for an expanded clone.

TRBV11-1,TRBD1,13,.,TRBJ1-6,TGTGCCAGCAGCGGACAGGTCGGCTCACCCCTCCACTTT,CASSGQVGSPLHF
TRBV7-9,TRBD2,14,.,TRBJ2-7,TGTGCCAGCAGCTTAGAGGGAGGGGTCTACGAGCAGTACTTC,CASSLEGGVYEQYF
TRBV7-2,TRBD1,13,.,TRBJ2-7,TGTGCCAGCACCTCTTCAGGGGGTGAGGAGCAGTACTTC,CASTSSGGEEQYF
TRBV15,.,14,.,TRBJ1-1,TGTGCCACCATGTCCGTCCGGACTGTATCGGAAGCTTTCTTT,CATMSVRTVSEAFF
TRBV6-1,TRBD1,14,few,TRBJ1-1,TGTGCCAGCAGTGAGGGGACAGGGGGCTTTGAAGCTTTCTTT,CASSEGTGGFEAFF
TRBV10-2,TRBD2,16,.,TRBJ2-3,TGCGCCAGCAGTGGAGGGGCTAGCGGATTCACAGATACGCAGTATTTT,CASSGGASGFTDTQYF
TRBV28,.,14,.,TRBJ2-3,TGTGCCAGCAGGGCAGGGCACAGCACAGATACGCAGTATTTT,CASRAGHSTDTQYF
TRBV10-3,.,14,.,TRBJ2-5,TGTGCCATCAGTGAGTCGTACAGCCAAGAGACCCAGTACTTC,CAISESYSQETQYF
TRBV5-1,.,15,.,TRBJ2-2,TGCGCCAGCAGCTCTGACTTTCCGGGCACCGGGGAGCTGTTTTTT,CASSSDFPGTGELFF
TRBV5-1,.,13,.,TRBJ2-7,TGCGCCAGCAGCTTGAGTAACTCCTACGAGCAGTACTTC,CASSLSNSYEQYF
TRBV5-1,.,14,.,TRBJ1-2,TGCGCCAGCAGCTTATATCAGCTTAACTATGGCTACACCTTC,CASSLYQLNYGYTF
TRBV19,.,15,.,TRBJ2-2,TGTGCCAGTAGTAAGGACGCCACGAACACCGGGGAGCTGTTTTTT,CASSKDATNTGELFF
TRBV7-2,.,15,.,TRBJ1-1,TGTGCCAGCAGCTTCCAGACCACTCCGGGAACTGAAGCTTTCTTT,CASSFQTTPGTEAFF
TRBV28,TRBD2,16,.,TRBJ2-5,TGTGCCAGCAGTGGACTAGCGGGAGGTACCTGGGAGACCCAGTACTTC,CASSGLAGGTWETQYF
TRBV11-3,TRBD1,16,.,TRBJ1-1,TGTGCCAGCAGCTCGGGCGGGACAGGGAGTTTGGCTGAAGCTTTCTTT,CASSSGGTGSLAEAFF
TRBV6-5,.,15,.,TRBJ1-3,TGTGCCAGCAGTTACTCGTTTGGGGCTGGAAACACCATATATTTT,CASSYSFGAGNTIYF
TRBV6-5,.,15,.,TRBJ1-1,TGTGCCAGCAGTTATCTGGGGAGAGGGCACACTGAAGCTTTCTTT,CASSYLGRGHTEAFF
TRBV7-9,TRBD1,15,once,TRBJ1-3,TGTGCCAGCGCGAAAACGGGGACAGATCCAAACACCATATATTTT,CASAKTGTDPNTIYF
TRBV28,TRBD2,17,once,TRBJ2-7,TGTGCCAGCAGTGCCCTACTAGCGGGGGGGCTTAACAACGAGCAGTACTTC,CASSALLAGGLNNEQYF
TRBV5-4,.,14,.,TRBJ2-5,TGTGCCAGCAGCTTAGGAGGGACTTGGGAGACCCAGTACTTC,CASSLGGTWETQYF
TRBV30,TRBD1,17,.,TRBJ2-1,TGTGCCTGGGGTCCAGGTAATACGGACAGGGGGGACAATGAGCAGTTCTTC,CAWGPGNTDRGDNEQFF
TRBV5-4,TRBD1,14,once,TRBJ1-2,TGTGCCAGCAGCTATGGACAGGGAAACTATGGCTACACCTTC,CASSYGQGNYGYTF
TRBV11-2,.,15,.,TRBJ1-4,TGTGCCAGCAGCTTGGCGGGGGCTGCTAATGAAAAACTGTTTTTT,CASSLAGAANEKLFF
TRBV28,.,13,.,TRBJ1-2,TGTGCCAGCAGTCTCCCCCCGGGACACGCATTCGACTTC,CASSLPPGHAFDF
TRBV11-2,TRBD1,14,.,TRBJ2-7,TGTGCCAGCACGGGGACAGGGATAGACTACGAGCAGTACTTC,CASTGTGIDYEQYF
TRBV27,TRBD1,16,.,TRBJ1-6,TGTGCCAGCAGTTCCCGACAGGGGGCGTATAATTCACCCCTCCACTTT,CASSSRQGAYNSPLHF
TRBV29-1,.,16,.,TRBJ2-2,TGCAGCGCCGGAGGAGGGGACGCCGCGAACACCGGGGAGCTGTTTTTT,CSAGGGDAANTGELFF
TRBV7-9,.,15,.,TRBJ2-2,TGTGCCAGCAGCCCCCTCACAGGGAACACCGGGGAGCTGTTTTTT,CASSPLTGNTGELFF
TRBV6-5,.,13,.,TRBJ1-1,TGTGCCAGCAGAAGCGGACCTCGGACTGAAGCTTTCTTT,CASRSGPRTEAFF
TRBV6-1,TRBD2,16,.,TRBJ2-7,TGTGCCAGCAGTGCACCGGGACTAGCGGGAGTATACGAGCAGTACTTC,CASSAPGLAGVYEQYF
TRBV2,.,15,.,TRBJ2-7,TGTGCCAGCAGAAATAACAGGGGAGGAACCTACGAGCAGTACTTC,CASRNNRGGTYEQYF
TRBV15,.,14,.,TRBJ2-1,TGTGCCACCAGCAGGGGAGACAGGAGGGATGAGCAGTTCTTC,CATSRGDRRDEQFF
TRBV3-1/TRBV3-2,.,16,.,TRBJ2-5,TGTGCCAGCAGCCTGGGAGGTTCAGGAAATCAAGAGACCCAGTACTTC,CASSLGGSGNQETQYF
TRBV6-4,.,13,.,TRBJ1-2,TGTGCCACAAGTCCGGGACTGCCCTATGGCTACACCTTC,CATSPGLPYGYTF
TRBV15,TRBD1,14,.,TRBJ2-5,TGTGCCACCAGTGAGGACAGGGGGCGAGAGACCCAGTACTTC,CATSEDRGRETQYF
TRBV5-6,.,12,.,TRBJ2-7,TGTGCCAGTCACATTGGCTCCTACGAGCAGTACTTC,CASHIGSYEQYF
TRBV25-1,.,13,.,TRBJ1-5,TGTGCCAGCAGTGAATCTCTGGGACAGCCCCAGCATTTT,CASSESLGQPQHF
TRBV12-3/TRBV12-4,.,13,.,TRBJ1-1,TGTGCCAGCAGTTTTTCGGGGAACACTGAAGCTTTCTTT,CASSFSGNTEAFF
TRBV5-1,.,17,.,TRBJ2-1,TGCGCCAGCAGCTTGGGGCAGGCTAGAAGCTCCTACAATGAGCAGTTCTTC,CASSLGQARSSYNEQFF
TRBV6-5,.,13,few,TRBJ2-7,TGTGCCGTCGAACAACCAACCTCCTACGAGCAGTACTTC,CAVEQPTSYEQYF
TRBV6-6,TRBD1,12,.,TRBJ1-1,TGTGCCGGTGGACAGGGCGACACTGAAGCTTTCTTT,CAGGQGDTEAFF
TRBV3-1/TRBV3-2,.,12,.,TRBJ2-5,TGTGCCAGCAGCCATTTTGGAGAGACCCAGTACTTC,CASSHFGETQYF
TRBV6-5,TRBD1,15,.,TRBJ1-5,TGTGCCAGCAGTTTGGGACAGGGGTACGATCAGCCCCAGCATTTT,CASSLGQGYDQPQHF
TRBV11-2,.,16,.,TRBJ2-1,TGTGCCAGCAGCTTAGAGGGGTGGAGCTCCTACAATGAGCAGTTCTTC,CASSLEGWSSYNEQFF
TRBV5-4,.,16,.,TRBJ2-7,TGTGCCAGCAGCCTGGGTCAAGACAGGTGGTCCTACGAGCAGTACTTC,CASSLGQDRWSYEQYF
TRBV19,.,16,.,TRBJ1-5,TGTGCCAGTAGTATAAAAGAGTGGTTCAGCAATCAGCCCCAGCATTTT,CASSIKEWFSNQPQHF
TRBV3-1/TRBV3-2,TRBD1,15,.,TRBJ2-3,TGTGCCAGCAGCCAAGGACAGGGGAGACCAGATACGCAGTATTTT,CASSQGQGRPDTQYF
TRBV2,.,13,.,TRBJ2-5,TGTGCCAGCATCCGGGGGGCCGATGAGACCCAGTACTTC,CASIRGADETQYF
TRBV6-5,.,14,.,TRBJ1-1,TGTGCCAGCAGTTATGGGGGGGGGTACACTGAAGCTTTCTTT,CASSYGGGYTEAFF
TRBV7-9,TRBD2,18,once,TRBJ2-1,TGTGCCAGCAGCAAAATATTCCCAAGCGGGACTCCCTACAATGAGCAGTTCTTC,CASSKIFPSGTPYNEQFF
TRBV9,.,14,.,TRBJ1-1,TGTGCCAGCAGCGTAGACAGGGCCAACACTGAAGCTTTCTTT,CASSVDRANTEAFF
TRBV15,.,14,.,TRBJ2-2,TGTGCCACCAGCCCACTGGGGGGTACCGGGGAGCTGTTTTTT,CATSPLGGTGELFF
TRBV4-2,.,15,.,TRBJ2-2,TGTGCCAGCAGCCAAGAGGGACTGTGGACCGGGGAGCTGTTTTTT,CASSQEGLWTGELFF
TRBV7-2,.,14,.,TRBJ2-7,TGTGCCAGCAGCTCCAGGGTTCTCTCCTACGAGCAGTACTTC,CASSSRVLSYEQYF
TRBV9,TRBD1,17,.,TRBJ2-2,TGTGCCAGCAGCGCGGGGGCCGGGACAGGGGTACCCGGGGAGCTGTTTTTT,CASSAGAGTGVPGELFF